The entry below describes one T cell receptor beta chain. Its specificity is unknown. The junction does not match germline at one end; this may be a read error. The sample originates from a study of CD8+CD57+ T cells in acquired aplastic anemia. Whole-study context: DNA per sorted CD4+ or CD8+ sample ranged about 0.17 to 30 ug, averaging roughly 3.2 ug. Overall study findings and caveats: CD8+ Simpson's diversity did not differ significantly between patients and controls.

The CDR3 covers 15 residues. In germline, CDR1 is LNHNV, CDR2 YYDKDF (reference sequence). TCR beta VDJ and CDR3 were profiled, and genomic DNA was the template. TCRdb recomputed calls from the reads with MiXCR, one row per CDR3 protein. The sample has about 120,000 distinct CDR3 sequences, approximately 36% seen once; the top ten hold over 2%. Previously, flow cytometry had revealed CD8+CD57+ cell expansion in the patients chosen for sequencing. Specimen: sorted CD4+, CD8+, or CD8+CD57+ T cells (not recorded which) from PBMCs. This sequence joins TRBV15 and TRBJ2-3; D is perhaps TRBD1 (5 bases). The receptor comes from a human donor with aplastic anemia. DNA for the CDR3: TGTGCCACCAGCAGGGATACATGGGGCACGGATACGCAGTATTTT. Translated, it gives CATSRDTWGTDTQYF. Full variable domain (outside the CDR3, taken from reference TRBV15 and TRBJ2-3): DAMVIQNPRYQVTQFGKPVTLSCSQTLNHNVMYWYQQKSSQAPKLLFHYYDKDFNNEADTPDNFQSRRPNTSFCFLDIRSPGLGDTAMYLCATSRDTWGTDTQYFGPGTRLTVL.